This TCR beta chain emerged from a study of sequential checkpoint blockade in melanoma. Germline-derived CDR1 and CDR2 are SGDLS and YYNGEE. There are 15 residues in the CDR3. The V end was cut by 4 bases, the J end by 5 bases, with 16 bases between. By share of the sample, this clone is medium-sized. Treatment noted: randomized to nivolumab then ipilimumab (arm A) or the reverse (arm B). Sequencing was performed with immunoSEQ multiplex PCR; in TCRdb, only in-frame clones are kept and a portion is missing. The sample records 2,000 to 3,000 clones, 22% being singletons. This TCR was sampled from a human donor with melanoma. The material was tumor tissue (inferred from file names), obtained from a patient given nivolumab and ipilimumab in sequence. The chain couples TRBV9 to TRBJ2-1, with a weak D call TRBD2 (5 bases). The DNA of the CDR3 is TGTGCCAGCAGCCCAGGAACGAGTAGCGACAATGAGCAGTTCTTC. As protein: CASSPGTSSDNEQFF.